The entry below describes one T cell receptor (beta chain). The target of this receptor is not known. No base quality information exists; no much larger clone differs at one position. This entry belongs to a study of T-cell reconstitution after alpha-beta-depleted transplantation in children (dated by TCRdb to the mid-2010s). About the study as a whole: T-cell immune reconstitution after TCRalphabeta/CD19-depleted allogeneic hematopoietic cell transplantation in children was quantitatively tracked in the study by means of TCR repertoire profiling. What the study reported, not specific to this receptor: Hyperexpanded clone frequencies declined over subsequent months; after one year, T-cell counts and TCRbeta diversity were mostly attributed to newly produced T cells. The apparently early recovery of alphabetaT-cell counts about two months after transplant reportedly depended on only several hundred rapidly expanded clones that came from non-depleted graft cells. In some patients, high TCRbeta diversity at day 60 was attributed to recipient T cells and intrathymic progenitors that had survived conditioning.

Libraries were prepared through PCR. Sequencing took place on an Illumina HiSeq 2500. Molecular barcoding was employed in the preparation of TCR libraries, with unique molecular identifiers being used to normalize TCRbeta repertoire quantification. Starting from the raw public reads, TCRdb applied fastp trimming at Q25, assembled clones with MiXCR and retained in-frame beta chains. Rows with a matching CDR3 protein are joined into one entry that keeps the most common DNA and genes. Within this sample are around 270,000 distinct CDR3 sequences, with 6% to 10% of them counted one time only. The ten largest make up around 9.8% of the sample. Sequences MNHNS (CDR1) and SASEGT (CDR2) are obtained from the germline V gene. V is shortened by 6 bases, J by 4 bases, and the region joining them spans 12 bases. There are 13 amino acids in the CDR3, from cysteine to phenylalanine inclusive. Solely the CDR3 DNA is kept, with 39 bases framed from the first base.

In the paper's terms, the treatment or condition label means: allogeneic hematopoietic cell transplantation with graft depleted of TCRalphabeta T cells and CD19 B cells. The children who served as transplant recipients had been given grafts of TCRalphabeta/CD19-depleted allogeneic hematopoietic cells. The receptor chain draws on TRBV6-1 and TRBJ1-1, and possibly TRBD1, on 6 matching bases. This clonotype originated in a female patient aged 2-10 years who had a stem cell transplant for Fanconi anemia, so the T cells may come from the graft donor. Sequenced here: peripheral blood, sampled 360 days after TCRalphabeta/CD19-depleted stem cell transplant. The CDR3 here reads CASREQGGTEAFF. The DNA is as follows: TGTGCCAGCAGGGAACAGGGTGGCACTGAAGCTTTCTTT.